This TCR beta chain appears in the sequencing data of a study of T cells in Graves' hyperthyroidism and ophthalmopathy. Study outcomes and limitations: Blood also showed most of the thyroid clonotypes that were expanded above 0.001.

Patients were aged 18 to 65, had disease duration under 2 months, and had newly diagnosed hyperthyroidism. V gave up 8 bases and J gave up 5 bases, with 18 bases separating them. Germline loops: CDR1 PRHDT, CDR2 FYEKMQ (reference sequence). There are 14 residues in the CDR3. Amplification of TCR beta CDR3 regions was performed using RNA transcripts as template. The HTBI primer set served for first-round RT-PCR of the TCR CDR3. TCRdb ran MiXCR on the multiplex PCR reads and lists one entry per CDR3 protein. Among roughly 700,000 distinct CDR3 sequences listed, around a sixth were seen once. On this clonotype itself: What it binds is not known.

The TCR comes from a man aged 45-65 years with Graves' hyperthyroidism. The sample comprised blood. This sequence joins TRBV13 and TRBJ1-2, with D unresolved. The CDR3 protein is CASSPRAGVYGYTF. The DNA for the CDR3 is TGTGCCAGCTCCCCTAGGGCGGGCGTATATGGCTACACCTTC. The full variable domain, its missing parts supplied by reference TRBV13 and TRBJ1-2, is AAGVIQSPRHLIKEKRETATLKCYPIPRHDTVYWYQQGPGQDPQFLISFYEKMQSDKGSIPDRFSAQQFSDYHSELNMSSLELGDSALYFCASSPRAGVYGYTFGSGTRLTVV.